The sample holds many counts of the clone carrying this T cell receptor (beta chain). Antigen unknown. The data stem from a study of human T cells and chemical hapten exposure. Study-wide background: Weekly scalp doses of diphenylcyclopropenone were given to patients during the approximately 26-week study.

Regarding time point: pre-sensitization, week 0. Noted treatment: therapeutic diphenylcyclopropenone sensitization with weekly scalp DPC. The CDR3 consists of 13 residues. Trimming shortened V by 10 bases and J by 5 bases, and 17 bases separated the two germline ends. Whole-study findings and limits: Higher patch test scores went with higher counts of PT1 expanded TCRs.

TCRdb called the RACE reads again in MiXCR, with one record for every CDR3 protein. There are 270,000 or so distinct CDR3 sequences in the sample; approximately 7.5% occur only once, and 1.2% lies in the top ten. This clonotype originated in a man younger than 35 with alopecia areata. Some clones in this sample may be carry-over from other donors' samples. Here the sequenced sample was whole blood, taken in connection with sensitization to the hapten diphenylcyclopropenone (DPC). The gene calls are TRBV12-3 or TRBV12-4 and TRBJ1-2, with D possibly TRBD1 on 5 matching bases. CDR3 DNA sequence: TGTGCCACACGTTCAGGGTTCGGGTATGGCTACACCTTC. It translates to CATRSGFGYGYTF.